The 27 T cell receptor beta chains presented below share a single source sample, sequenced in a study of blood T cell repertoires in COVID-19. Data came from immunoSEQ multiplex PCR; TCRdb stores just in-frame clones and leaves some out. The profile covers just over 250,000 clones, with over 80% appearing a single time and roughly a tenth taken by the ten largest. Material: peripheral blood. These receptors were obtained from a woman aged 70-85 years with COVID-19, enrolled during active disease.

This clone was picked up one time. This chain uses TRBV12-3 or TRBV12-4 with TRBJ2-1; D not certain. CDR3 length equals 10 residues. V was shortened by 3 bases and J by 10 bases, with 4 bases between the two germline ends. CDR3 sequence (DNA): TGTGCCAGCAGTTTTAGCGAGCAGTTCTTC. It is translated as CASSFSEQFF.

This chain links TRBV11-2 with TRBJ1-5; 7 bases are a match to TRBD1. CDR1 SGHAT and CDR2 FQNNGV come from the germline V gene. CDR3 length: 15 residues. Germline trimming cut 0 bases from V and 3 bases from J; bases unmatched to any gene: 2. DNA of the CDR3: TGTGCCAGCAGCTTAGACAGGGGGATCAATCAGCCCCAGCATTTT. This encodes CASSLDRGINQPQHF.

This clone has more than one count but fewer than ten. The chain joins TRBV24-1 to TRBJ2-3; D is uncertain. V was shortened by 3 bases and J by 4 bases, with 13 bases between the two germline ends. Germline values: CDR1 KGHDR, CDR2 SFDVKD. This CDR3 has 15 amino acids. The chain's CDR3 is CATSDDIPTPDTQYF. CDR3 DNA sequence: TGTGCCACCAGTGATGACATTCCCACACCAGATACGCAGTATTTT.

This CDR3 reads CASRRQGLNNEQFF. CDR3 DNA sequence: TGTGCCAGCAGAAGACAGGGCCTGAACAATGAGCAGTTCTTC. The V and J genes are TRBV7-2 and TRBJ2-1; TRBD1 matches at 7 bases. Germline V gives CDR1 SGHTA, CDR2 FQGNSA. V lost 6 bases to trimming and J lost 5 bases; unmatched junction nucleotides: 7. The CDR3 contains 14 residues.

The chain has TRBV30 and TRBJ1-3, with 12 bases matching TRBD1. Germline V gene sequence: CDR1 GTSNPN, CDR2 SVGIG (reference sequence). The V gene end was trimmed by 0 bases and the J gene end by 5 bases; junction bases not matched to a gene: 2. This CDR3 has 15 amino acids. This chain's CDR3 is CAWSVGTGGRNTIYF. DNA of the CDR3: TGTGCCTGGAGTGTAGGGACAGGGGGCCGAAACACCATATATTTT. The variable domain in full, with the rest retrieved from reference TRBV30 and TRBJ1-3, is SQTIHQWPATLVQPVGSPLSLECTVEGTSNPNLYWYRQAAGRGLQLLFYSVGIGQISSEVPQNLSASRPQDRQFILSSKKLLLSDSGFYLCAWSVGTGGRNTIYFGEGSWLTVV.

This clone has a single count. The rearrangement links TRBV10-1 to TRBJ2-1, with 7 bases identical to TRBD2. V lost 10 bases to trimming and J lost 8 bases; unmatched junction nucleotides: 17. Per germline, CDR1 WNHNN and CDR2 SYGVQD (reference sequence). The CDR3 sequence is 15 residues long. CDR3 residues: CAKKTGEAGPHEQFF. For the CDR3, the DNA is TGCGCCAAAAAGACCGGGGAAGCGGGACCTCATGAGCAGTTCTTC.

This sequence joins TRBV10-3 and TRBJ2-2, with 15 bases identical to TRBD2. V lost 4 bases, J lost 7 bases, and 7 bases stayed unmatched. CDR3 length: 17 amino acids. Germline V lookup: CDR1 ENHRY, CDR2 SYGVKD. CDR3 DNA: TGTGCCATCAGTGCCGGGACTAGCGGGAGGCGAGGCGGGGAGCTGTTTTTT. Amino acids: CAISAGTSGRRGGELFF.

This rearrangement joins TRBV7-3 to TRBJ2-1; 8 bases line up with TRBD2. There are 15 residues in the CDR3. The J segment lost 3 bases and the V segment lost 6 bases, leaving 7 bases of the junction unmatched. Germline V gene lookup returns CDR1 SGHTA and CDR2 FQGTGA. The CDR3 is CASSTTSDYYNEQFF. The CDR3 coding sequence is TGTGCCAGCAGTACGACTAGCGATTACTACAATGAGCAGTTCTTC. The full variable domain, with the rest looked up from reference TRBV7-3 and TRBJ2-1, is GAGVSQTPSNKVTEKGKYVELRCDPISGHTALYWYRQSLGQGPEFLIYFQGTGAADDSGLPNDRFFAVRPEGSVSTLKIQRTERGDSAVYLCASSTTSDYYNEQFFGPGTRLTVL.

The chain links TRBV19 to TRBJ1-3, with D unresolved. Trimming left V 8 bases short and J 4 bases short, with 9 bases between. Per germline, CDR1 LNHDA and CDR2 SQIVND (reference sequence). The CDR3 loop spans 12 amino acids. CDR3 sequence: CASQAPGNTIYF. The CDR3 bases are TGTGCCAGTCAGGCACCCGGAAACACCATATATTTT.

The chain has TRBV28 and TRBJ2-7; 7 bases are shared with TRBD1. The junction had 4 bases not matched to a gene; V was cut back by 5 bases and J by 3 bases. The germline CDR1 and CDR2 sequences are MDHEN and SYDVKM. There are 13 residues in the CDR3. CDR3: CASSLDRDYEQYF. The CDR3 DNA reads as TGTGCCAGCAGTCTCGACAGGGACTACGAGCAGTACTTC.

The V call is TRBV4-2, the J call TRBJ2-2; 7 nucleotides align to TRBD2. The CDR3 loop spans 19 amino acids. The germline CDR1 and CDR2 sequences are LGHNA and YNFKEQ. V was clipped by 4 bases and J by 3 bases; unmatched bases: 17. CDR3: CASSPPGGLKALDTGELFF. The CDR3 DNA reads TGTGCCAGCAGCCCCCCCGGGGGGTTGAAAGCGTTGGACACCGGGGAGCTGTTTTTT.

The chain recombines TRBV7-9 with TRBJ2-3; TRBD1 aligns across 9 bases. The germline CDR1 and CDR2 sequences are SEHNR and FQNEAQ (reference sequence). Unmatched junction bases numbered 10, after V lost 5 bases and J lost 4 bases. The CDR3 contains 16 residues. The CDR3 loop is CASSDRPGQGSDTQYF. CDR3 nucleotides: TGTGCCAGCAGCGATCGTCCGGGACAGGGCTCAGATACGCAGTATTTT.

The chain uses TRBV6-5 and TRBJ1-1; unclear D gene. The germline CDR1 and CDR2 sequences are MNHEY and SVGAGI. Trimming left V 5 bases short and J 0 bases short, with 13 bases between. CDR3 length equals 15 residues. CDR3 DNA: TGTGCCAGCAGTAGCGAGGGCCCCCTGAACACTGAAGCTTTCTTT. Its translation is CASSSEGPLNTEAFF.

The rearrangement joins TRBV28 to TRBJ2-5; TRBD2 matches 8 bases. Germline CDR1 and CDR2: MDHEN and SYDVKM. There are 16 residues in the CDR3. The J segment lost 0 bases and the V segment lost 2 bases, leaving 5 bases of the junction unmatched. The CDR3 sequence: CASSLDASGYQETQYF. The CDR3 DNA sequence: TGTGCCAGCAGTTTAGATGCTAGCGGGTACCAAGAGACCCAGTACTTC.

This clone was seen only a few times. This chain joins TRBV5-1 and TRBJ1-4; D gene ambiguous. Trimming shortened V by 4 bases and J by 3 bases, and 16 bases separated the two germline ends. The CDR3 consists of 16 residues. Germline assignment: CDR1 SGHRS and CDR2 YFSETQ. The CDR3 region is CASSREQAKANEKLFF. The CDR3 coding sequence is TGCGCCAGCAGCAGGGAGCAGGCAAAGGCTAATGAAAAACTGTTTTTT.

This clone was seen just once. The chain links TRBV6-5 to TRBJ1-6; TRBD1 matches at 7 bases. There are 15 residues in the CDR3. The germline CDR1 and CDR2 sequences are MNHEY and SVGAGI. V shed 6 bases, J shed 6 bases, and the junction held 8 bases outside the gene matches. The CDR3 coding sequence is TGTGCCAGCAGACCGACAGGGAGCGGTAATTCACCCCTCCACTTT. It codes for CASRPTGSGNSPLHF.

CDR3 amino acids: CASSLALSGNTIYF. The CDR3 DNA is TGTGCCAGCAGCTTAGCCCTCTCTGGAAACACCATATATTTT. The rearrangement uses TRBV7-9 and TRBJ1-3; D gene ambiguous. The germline gives CDR1 SEHNR, CDR2 FQNEAQ (reference sequence). This CDR3 region has 14 residues. V was trimmed by 0 bases and J by 0 bases, leaving 3 bases between them.

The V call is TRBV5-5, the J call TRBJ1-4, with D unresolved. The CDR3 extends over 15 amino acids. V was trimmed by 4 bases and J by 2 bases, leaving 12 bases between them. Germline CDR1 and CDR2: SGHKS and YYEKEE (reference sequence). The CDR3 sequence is CASSTQMGTNEKLFF. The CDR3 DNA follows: TGTGCCAGCAGCACCCAGATGGGCACTAATGAAAAACTGTTTTTT. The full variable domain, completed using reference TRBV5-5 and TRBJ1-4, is DAGVTQSPTHLIKTRGQQVTLRCSPISGHKSVSWYQQVLGQGPQFIFQYYEKEERGRGNFPDRFSARQFPNYSSELNVNALLLGDSALYLCASSTQMGTNEKLFFGSGTQLSVL.

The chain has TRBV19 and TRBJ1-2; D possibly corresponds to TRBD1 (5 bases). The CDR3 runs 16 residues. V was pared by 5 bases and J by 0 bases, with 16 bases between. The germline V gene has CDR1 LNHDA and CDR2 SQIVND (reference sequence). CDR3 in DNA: TGTGCCAGTAGTGCTCAGACAGTGACAGCTAACTATGGCTACACCTTC. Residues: CASSAQTVTANYGYTF.

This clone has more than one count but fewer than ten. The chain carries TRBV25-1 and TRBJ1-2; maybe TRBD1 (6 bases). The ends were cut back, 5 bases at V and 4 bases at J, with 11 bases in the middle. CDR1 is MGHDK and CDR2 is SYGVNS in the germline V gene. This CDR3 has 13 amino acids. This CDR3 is CASSPGQVYGYTF. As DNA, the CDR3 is TGTGCCAGCAGTCCGGGACAAGTCTATGGCTACACCTTC.

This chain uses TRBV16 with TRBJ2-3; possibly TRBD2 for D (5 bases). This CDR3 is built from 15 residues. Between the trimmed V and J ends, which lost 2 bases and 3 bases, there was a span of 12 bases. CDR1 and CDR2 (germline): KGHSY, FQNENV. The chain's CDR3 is CASSQVVSGTDTQYF. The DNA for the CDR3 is TGTGCCAGCAGCCAAGTAGTTTCGGGAACAGATACGCAGTATTTT.

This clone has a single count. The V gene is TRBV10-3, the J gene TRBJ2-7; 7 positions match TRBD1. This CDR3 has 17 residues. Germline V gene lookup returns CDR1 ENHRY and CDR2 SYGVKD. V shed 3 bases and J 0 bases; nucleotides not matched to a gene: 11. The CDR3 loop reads CAISDPLTGRSSYEQYF. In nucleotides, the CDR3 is TGTGCCATCAGTGACCCGCTGACAGGGCGAAGCTCCTACGAGCAGTACTTC.

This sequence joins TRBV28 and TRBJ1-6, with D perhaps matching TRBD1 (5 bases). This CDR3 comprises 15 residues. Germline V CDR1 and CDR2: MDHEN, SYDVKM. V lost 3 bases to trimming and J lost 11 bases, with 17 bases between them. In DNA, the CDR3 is TGTGCCAGCAGTTTGGGAGGGGCAGGGTTGGCACCCCTCCACTTT. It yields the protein CASSLGGAGLAPLHF.

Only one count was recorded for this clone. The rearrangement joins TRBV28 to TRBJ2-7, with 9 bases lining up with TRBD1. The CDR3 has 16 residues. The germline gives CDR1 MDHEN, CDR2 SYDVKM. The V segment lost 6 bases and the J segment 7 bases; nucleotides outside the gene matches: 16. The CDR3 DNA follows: TGTGCCAGCAGGTTAGATCGACAGGGGGAGGGGAGGGAGCAGTACTTC. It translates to CASRLDRQGEGREQYF. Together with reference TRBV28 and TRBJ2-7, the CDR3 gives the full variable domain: DVKVTQSSRYLVKRTGEKVFLECVQDMDHENMFWYRQDPGLGLRLIYFSYDVKMKEKGDIPEGYSVSREKKERFSLILESASTNQTSMYLCASRLDRQGEGREQYFGPGTRLTVT.

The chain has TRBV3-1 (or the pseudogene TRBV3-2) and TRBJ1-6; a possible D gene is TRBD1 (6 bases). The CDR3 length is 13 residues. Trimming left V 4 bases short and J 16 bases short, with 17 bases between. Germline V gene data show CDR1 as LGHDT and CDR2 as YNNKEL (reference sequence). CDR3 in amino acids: CASSLRSFDRLHF. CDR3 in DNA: TGTGCCAGCAGCCTAAGATCGTTTGACAGGCTCCACTTT.

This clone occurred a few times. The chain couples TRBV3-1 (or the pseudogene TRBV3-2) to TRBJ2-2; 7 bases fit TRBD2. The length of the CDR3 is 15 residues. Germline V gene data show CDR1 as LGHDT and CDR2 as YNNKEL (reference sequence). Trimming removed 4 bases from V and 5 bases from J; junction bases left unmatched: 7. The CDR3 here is CASSRAGNPTGELFF. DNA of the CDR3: TGTGCCAGCAGCCGAGCGGGGAACCCGACCGGGGAGCTGTTTTTT.

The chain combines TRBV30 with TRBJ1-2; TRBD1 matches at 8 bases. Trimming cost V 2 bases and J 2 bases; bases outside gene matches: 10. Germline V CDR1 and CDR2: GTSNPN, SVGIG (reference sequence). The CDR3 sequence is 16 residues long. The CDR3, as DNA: TGTGCCTGGAGTACACACACGACAGGGGTGAACTATGGCTACACCTTC. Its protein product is CAWSTHTTGVNYGYTF.